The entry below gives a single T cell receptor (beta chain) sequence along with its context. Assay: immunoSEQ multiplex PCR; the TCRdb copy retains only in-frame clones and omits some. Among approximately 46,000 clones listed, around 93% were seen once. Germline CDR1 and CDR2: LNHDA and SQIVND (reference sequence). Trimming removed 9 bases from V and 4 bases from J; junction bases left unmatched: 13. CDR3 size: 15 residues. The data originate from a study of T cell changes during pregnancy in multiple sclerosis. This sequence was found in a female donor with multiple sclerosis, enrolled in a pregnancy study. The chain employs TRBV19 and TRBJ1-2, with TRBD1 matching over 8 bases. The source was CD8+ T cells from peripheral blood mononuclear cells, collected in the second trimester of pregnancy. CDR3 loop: CASRTGIESTYGYTF. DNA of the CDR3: TGTGCCAGCCGGACAGGGATTGAAAGTACCTATGGCTACACCTTC.